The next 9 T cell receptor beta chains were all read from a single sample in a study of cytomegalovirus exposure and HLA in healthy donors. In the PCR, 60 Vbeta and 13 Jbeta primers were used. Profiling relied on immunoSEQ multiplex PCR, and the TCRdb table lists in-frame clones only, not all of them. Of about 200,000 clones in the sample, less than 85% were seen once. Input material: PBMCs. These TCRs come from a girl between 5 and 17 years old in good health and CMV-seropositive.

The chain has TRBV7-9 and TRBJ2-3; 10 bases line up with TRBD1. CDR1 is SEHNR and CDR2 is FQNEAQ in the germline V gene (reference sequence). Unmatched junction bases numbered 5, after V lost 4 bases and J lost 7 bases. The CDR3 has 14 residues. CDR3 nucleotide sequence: TGTGCCAGCAGCTCGACAGGGGGCTTTTATACGCAGTATTTT. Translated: CASSSTGGFYTQYF.

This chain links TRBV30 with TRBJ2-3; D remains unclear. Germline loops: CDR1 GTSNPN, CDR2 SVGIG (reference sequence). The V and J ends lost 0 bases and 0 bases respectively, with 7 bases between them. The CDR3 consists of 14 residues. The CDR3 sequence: CAWSVAVSTDTQYF. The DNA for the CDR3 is TGTGCCTGGAGTGTGGCGGTAAGCACAGATACGCAGTATTTT.

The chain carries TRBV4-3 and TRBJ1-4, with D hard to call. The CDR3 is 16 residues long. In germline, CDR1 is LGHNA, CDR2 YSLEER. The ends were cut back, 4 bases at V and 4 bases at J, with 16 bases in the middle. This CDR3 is CASSLFNGGGNEKLFF. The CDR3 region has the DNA TGCGCCAGCAGCCTGTTCAATGGCGGCGGTAATGAAAAACTGTTTTTT.

In nucleotides, the CDR3 is TGTGCCAGCAGCCAAGATCTCGCGAAGCAGTACTTC. The encoded protein is CASSQDLAKQYF. This chain uses TRBV14 with TRBJ2-7; D gene ambiguous. Germline assignment: CDR1 SGHDN and CDR2 FVKESK. This CDR3 is built from 12 residues. The V gene lost 0 bases and the J gene lost 8 bases, with 8 bases spanning the gap.

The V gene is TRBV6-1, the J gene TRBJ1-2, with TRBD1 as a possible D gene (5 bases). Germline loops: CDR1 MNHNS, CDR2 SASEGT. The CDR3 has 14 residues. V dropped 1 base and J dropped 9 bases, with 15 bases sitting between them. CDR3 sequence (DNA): TGTGCCAGCAGTGAAGGGGGCAGCCCTATCAGCTACACCTTC. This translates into CASSEGGSPISYTF.

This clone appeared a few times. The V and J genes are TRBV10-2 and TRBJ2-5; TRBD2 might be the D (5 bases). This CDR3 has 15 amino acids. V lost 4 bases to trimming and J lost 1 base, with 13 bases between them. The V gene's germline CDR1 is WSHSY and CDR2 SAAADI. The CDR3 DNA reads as TGCGCCAGCAGTGTGTATGGACTCCCCCAAGAGACCCAGTACTTC. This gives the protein CASSVYGLPQETQYF.

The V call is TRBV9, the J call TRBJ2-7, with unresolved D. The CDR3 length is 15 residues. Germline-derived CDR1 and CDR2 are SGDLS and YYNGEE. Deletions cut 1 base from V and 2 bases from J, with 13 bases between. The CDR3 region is CASSVPATLAYEQYF. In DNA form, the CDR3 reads TGTGCCAGCAGCGTACCCGCGACTCTAGCCTACGAGCAGTACTTC.

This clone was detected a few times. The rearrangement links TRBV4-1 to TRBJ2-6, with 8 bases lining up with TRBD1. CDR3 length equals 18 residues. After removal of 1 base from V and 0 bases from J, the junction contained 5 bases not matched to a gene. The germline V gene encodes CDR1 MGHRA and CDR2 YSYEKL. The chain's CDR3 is CASSQVQGASSGANVLTF. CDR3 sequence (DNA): TGCGCCAGCAGCCAAGTCCAGGGGGCGTCCTCTGGGGCCAACGTCCTGACTTTC.

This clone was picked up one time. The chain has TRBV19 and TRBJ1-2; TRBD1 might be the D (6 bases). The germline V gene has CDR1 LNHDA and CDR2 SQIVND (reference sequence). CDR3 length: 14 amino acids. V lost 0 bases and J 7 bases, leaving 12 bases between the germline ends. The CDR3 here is CASSIEGASSGYTF. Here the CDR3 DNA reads TGTGCCAGTAGTATAGAGGGGGCTTCCTCTGGCTACACCTTC.